This T cell receptor beta chain is drawn from a study of blood T cell repertoires in COVID-19 (dated by TCRdb to between 2020 and 2021). At the level of the whole study: Collaborator samples came from the United States, Italy and Spain and covered acute and convalescent phases of COVID-19. The prospective study material was composed of cDNA or gDNA derived from T cells, B-cell-depleted T cells, or PBMCs. The dataset comprised deeply sampled blood TCRbeta repertoires from subjects exposed to, actively infected with, or recovered from COVID-19. The repertoires were released in a freely available public database intended as a resource for research on the immune response to SARS-CoV-2. Samples came from the ongoing ImmuneRACE study (first 160 participants) plus 1,254 subjects from 6 global collaborators. A de-identified subject ID, COVID-19 status, age in years and sex were almost always included in the sample metadata. HLA class I and class II types, where available, came from metadata supplied by the sample provider rather than from assay-based typing. The investigation overall reported the following: The quantity of clinical and demographic metadata differed by source and by participant and was supplied without curation.

The immunoSEQ Assay, a bias-controlled multiplex PCR, was used to amplify TCRbeta CDR3 regions from genomic DNA. In the authors' own workflow: Within the assay, amplification of reference gene primers was used to estimate how many nucleated cells each sample contained. To quantify the absolute abundance of each unique TCRbeta CDR3 rearrangement, sequence reads were collapsed and filtered. For each sample, productive Simpson clonality was calculated as the square root of Simpson's diversity index across productive rearrangements. TCRdb limited this immuneACCESS table to in-frame rearrangements with V and J called. A share of clones is missing; checked studies link under half to unresolved V genes, and the rest is unexplained. Clone size and V and J calls were adopted from that table, with D and trimming inferred from the DNA. The sample contains over 55,000 clones, around 85% of them found a single time. The ten largest clonotypes hold roughly 24% of the sample.

Collaborating institutions collected whole blood in K2EDTA tubes following their own protocols. For TCRbeta analysis, collaborators shipped samples in one of three forms: frozen whole blood, isolated PBMCs, or DNA extracted from either of those sample types. The CDR3 measures 18 amino acids from cysteine to phenylalanine. The only DNA kept is the CDR3, 54 bases in frame from the first base. Taken from the germline V gene (reference sequence), the CDR1 and CDR2 loops are MNHEY and SMNVEV. V trim: 6 bases; J trim: 2 bases; unmatched bases: 17. Points on this clone: What antigen it recognizes has not been identified. No quality values exist for individual bases; no much larger clone is one base distant.

The chain was built from TRBV27 and TRBJ2-7; 9 nucleotides in the junction match TRBD2. This TCR was recovered from a man aged 45-65 years with acute or convalescent COVID-19. Sequencing was performed on peripheral blood. The bases read TGTGCCAGCAGCCCCTTCTTTGCTAGCGGGGATAAACCCTACGAGCAGTACTTC. Its amino acids are CASSPFFASGDKPYEQYF.